This record looks at one T cell receptor beta chain sequence and its context. CDR3 length: 16 amino acids. Per the germline V gene, CDR1 is SGHRS and CDR2 is YFSETQ. V trimming: 0 bases; J trimming: 5 bases; junction bases outside the gene matches: 7. This record comes from a study of ipilimumab plus nivolumab after autologous stem cell transplantation. Across the whole study: A median of 8 nivolumab and a few ipilimumab doses were given.

This table comes from immunoSEQ multiplex PCR, and its TCRdb copy is limited to in-frame clones, with some not included. The profile shows just over 40,000 clones, roughly 92% of them singletons. This chain connects TRBV5-1 to TRBJ1-4; the match to TRBD1 covers 7 bases. This receptor was identified in a male donor with multiple myeloma. Source: PBMCs, taken in a trial of ipilimumab plus nivolumab as post-transplant consolidation. This CDR3 reads CASSLALTGPNEKLFF. The CDR3 region has the DNA TGCGCCAGCAGCTTGGCACTGACAGGGCCCAATGAAAAACTGTTTTTT.